Following are 30 T cell receptor beta chains from one sample sequenced in a study of T cells in Graves' hyperthyroidism and ophthalmopathy. RNA transcripts gave rise to amplified TCR beta CDR3 regions. TCR CDR3 underwent first-round RT-PCR with the HTBI primer set. TCRdb itself ran the multiplex PCR reads through MiXCR, one entry per CDR3 protein. The sample shows approximately 610,000 distinct CDR3 sequences, roughly 14% of them seen only once. Specimen: blood. These receptor sequences come from a woman aged 40 to 55 with Graves' ophthalmopathy.

In its sample, this clonotype was seen a few times. The rearrangement uses TRBV27 and TRBJ2-7, with D possibly TRBD2 on 6 matching bases. This CDR3 has 15 residues. The germline gives CDR1 MNHEY, CDR2 SMNVEV (reference sequence). Trimming stripped 1 base from V and 7 bases from J, with 17 bases between. CDR3 DNA sequence: TGTGCCAGCAGTTTATTATCTCTGGAGGGGTATGAGCAGTACTTC. As protein: CASSLLSLEGYEQYF.

This clonotype was counted many times. The chain combines TRBV6-2 or TRBV6-3 with TRBJ1-1, with D possibly being TRBD1 (6 bases). This CDR3 is 13 amino acids long. V lost 1 base, J lost 11 bases, and 14 bases lay in between. Germline assignment: CDR1 MNHEY and CDR2 SVGEGT. CDR3 region: CASSYLGGFEAFF. The CDR3 bases are TGTGCCAGCAGTTACTTGGGGGGCTTCGAGGCTTTCTTT.

This clonotype showed up many times. One junction end disagrees with the germline gene, perhaps due to a read error. The V gene is TRBV12-3 or TRBV12-4, the J gene TRBJ2-7, with D unresolved. There are 12 residues in the CDR3. The CDR3 coding sequence is TGTGCCAGCAGTTTTGGCAAAGACGGGCAGTGCTTC. Translated, it gives CASSFGKDGQCF.

This clonotype was observed many times. This chain's CDR3 is CASSPSGGVATEAFF. In DNA, the CDR3 is TGTGCCAGCAGTCCCTCGGGAGGGGTAGCCACTGAAGCTTTCTTT. V gene TRBV28 combines with J gene TRBJ1-1; tentatively, D is TRBD1 (5 bases). The CDR3 spans 15 residues. In germline, CDR1 is MDHEN, CDR2 SYDVKM. Trimming left V 5 bases short and J 4 bases short, with 17 bases between.

This clonotype was counted many times. The CDR3 here is CSAPKYGQAINQPQHF. CDR3 coding DNA: TGCAGTGCCCCGAAATACGGACAGGCGATCAATCAGCCCCAGCATTTT. The chain combines TRBV20-1 with TRBJ1-5; 7 positions agree with TRBD1. The ends lost 6 bases at V and 3 bases at J; junction bases unmatched: 14. From germline, CDR1 is DFQATT and CDR2 SNEGSKA (reference sequence). The length of the CDR3 is 16 residues.

This clonotype was seen more than once but under ten times. This chain joins TRBV6-2 or TRBV6-3 and TRBJ1-1; D may be TRBD1 (5 bases). Trimming cost V 8 bases and J 1 base, with 20 bases left between them. The CDR3 extends over 16 amino acids. The germline V gene has CDR1 MNHEY and CDR2 SVGEGT. Written as DNA, the CDR3 is TGTGCCAGCCTAAGTGTGTTCGGCAGGGAGAACACTGAAGCTTTCTTT. Translating it yields CASLSVFGRENTEAFF.

The rearrangement uses TRBV12-3 or TRBV12-4 and TRBJ1-2, with 10 bases that match TRBD1. J gave up 6 bases and V 2 bases, and 6 bases lay outside the gene matches. The length of the CDR3 is 15 residues. This CDR3 is CASSLRTGGEDGYTF. CDR3 DNA: TGTGCCAGCAGTTTACGGACAGGGGGAGAAGATGGCTACACCTTC.

There are many counts of this clonotype. The chain has TRBV28 and TRBJ1-1; D gene uncertain. The germline V gene encodes CDR1 MDHEN and CDR2 SYDVKM. The CDR3 consists of 12 residues. V was trimmed by 3 bases and J by 8 bases, leaving 10 bases between them. Written as DNA, the CDR3 is TGTGCCAGCAGTTTGTTGCGGATCGAAGCTTTCTTT. Its protein is CASSLLRIEAFF.

This clonotype has only a few counts. The chain is built from TRBV6-1 and TRBJ1-1; TRBD1 is a possible D gene (5 bases). V lost 8 bases, J lost 3 bases, and 10 bases lay in between. The CDR3 sequence is 12 residues long. CDR1 MNHNS and CDR2 SASEGT come from the germline V gene. The CDR3 coding sequence is TGTGCCAGCCAGGGTCGTCACACTGAAGCTTTCTTT. It encodes CASQGRHTEAFF.

This clonotype was observed many times. The chain has TRBV7-8 and TRBJ2-7, with unresolved D. Trimming removed 0 bases from V and 0 bases from J, with 9 bases in between. Germline V gene data show CDR1 as SGHVS and CDR2 as FQNEAQ. CDR3 length equals 15 residues. CDR3 DNA: TGTGCCAGCAGCTTAGCCTACCCAACCTCCTACGAGCAGTACTTC. This translates into CASSLAYPTSYEQYF.

This clonotype has ten or more counts. The chain carries TRBV4-2 and TRBJ1-2; TRBD1 matches at 8 bases. The CDR3 covers 14 residues. Germline V CDR1 and CDR2: LGHNA, YNFKEQ. V was clipped by 3 bases and J by 8 bases; unmatched bases: 8. CDR3 region: CASSQLQGARGYTF. The CDR3 DNA is TGTGCCAGCAGCCAGCTCCAGGGGGCGCGAGGCTACACCTTC.

At least ten counts were recorded for this clonotype. The chain links TRBV6-1 to TRBJ1-2; D gene uncertain. This CDR3 is built from 11 residues. The germline V gene has CDR1 MNHNS and CDR2 SASEGT. V was clipped by 6 bases and J by 7 bases, with 9 bases between them. In DNA form, the CDR3 reads TGTGCCAGCAGGCAATACACTGGCTACACCTTC. Translating it yields CASRQYTGYTF.

This clonotype has ten or more counts. The chain links TRBV12-3 or TRBV12-4 to TRBJ2-5; 7 bases agree with TRBD2. CDR3 length: 13 residues. V lost 9 bases and J lost 7; bases outside the gene matches: 11. The CDR3 protein is CASDPSGTGTQYF. In nucleotides, the CDR3 is TGTGCCAGTGACCCGAGCGGGACGGGGACCCAGTACTTC.

In this sample, this clonotype turned up many times. The chain recombines TRBV30 with TRBJ1-6; no firm D call. V was trimmed by 1 base and J by 10 bases, leaving 11 bases between them. Germline CDR1 reads GTSNPN; CDR2 reads SVGIG (reference sequence). The CDR3 consists of 13 residues. The DNA of the CDR3 is TGTGCCTGGAGTGCGGCAGGTAGCTCACCCCTCCACTTT. Translated: CAWSAAGSSPLHF.

This clonotype showed up many times. This chain links TRBV28 with TRBJ2-7, with D tentatively TRBD1 or TRBD2 (5 bases each). The CDR3 length is 14 residues. V gave up 4 bases and J gave up 1 base, with 11 bases separating them. CDR1 is MDHEN, CDR2 SYDVKM, per germline. The CDR3 sequence is CASSSHGASYEQYF. CDR3 coding DNA: TGTGCCAGCAGTTCACACGGGGCGTCCTACGAGCAGTACTTC.

This clonotype was seen more than once but under ten times. The J gene is TRBJ1-3, the V gene TRBV18; the D gene is possibly TRBD1 (6 bases). The V end lost 0 bases, the J end lost 3 bases, and 6 bases lay between the germline ends. This CDR3 region has 14 residues. Germline V gives CDR1 KGHSH, CDR2 LQKENI. CDR3 DNA sequence: TGTGCCAGCTCACCACCGACAGGTGGAAACACCATATATTTT. Protein sequence: CASSPPTGGNTIYF.

Worth noting for this clonotype: At one end, the junction sequence differs from germline, possibly due to a read error. The chain uses TRBV2 and TRBJ2-5; 7 bases line up with TRBD1. Germline CDR1 SNHLY, CDR2 FYNNEI. The CDR3 runs to 16 residues. The CDR3: CASRARGQVNQETLYF. The CDR3 region has the DNA TGTGCCAGCAGGGCCCGAGGACAGGTGAACCAAGAGACCCTGTACTTC.

The genes are TRBV6-5 and TRBJ1-2, with 8 bases matching TRBD1. This CDR3 comprises 13 residues. Germline CDR1 MNHEY, CDR2 SVGAGI. Losses at the gene ends were 4 bases for V and 7 bases for J; bases not matched to a gene: 5. The CDR3 spells CASSWTGPGGYTF. CDR3 nucleotide sequence: TGTGCCAGCAGTTGGACAGGGCCGGGTGGCTACACCTTC.

This clonotype was picked up many times. V usage is TRBV27 and J usage is TRBJ2-2, with TRBD2 matching 7 bases. Trimming took 6 bases from V and 0 from J; bases not matched to a gene: 4. Germline loops: CDR1 MNHEY, CDR2 SMNVEV (reference sequence). The CDR3 consists of 15 residues. The CDR3 region has the DNA TGTGCCAGCAGGCCCGGGACTACGAACACCGGGGAGCTGTTTTTT. Translating gives CASRPGTTNTGELFF.

At least ten counts were recorded for this clonotype. V gene TRBV27 combines with J gene TRBJ2-2, with D possibly being TRBD2 (6 bases). CDR1 MNHEY and CDR2 SMNVEV come from the germline V gene (reference sequence). V was pared by 3 bases and J by 1 base, with 9 bases between. The CDR3 loop spans 15 amino acids. The CDR3 loop reads CASSLSGGNTGELFF. The DNA for the CDR3 is TGTGCCAGCAGTTTGTCCGGGGGGAACACCGGGGAGCTGTTTTTT.

This clonotype has at least ten counts. V and J are TRBV11-2 and TRBJ2-7, with D unclear. The CDR3 spans 14 residues. Trimming removed 6 bases at V and 2 bases at J, with 14 bases between. In germline, CDR1 is SGHAT, CDR2 FQNNGV. The CDR3 DNA reads TGTGCCAGCAGTCATTCCCTGTTGCCCTACGAGCAGTACTTC. Translation gives CASSHSLLPYEQYF.

This clonotype was seen repeatedly, ten times or more. This chain uses TRBV5-4 with TRBJ2-2, with TRBD2 matching 10 bases. V was pared by 3 bases and J by 9 bases, with 5 bases of the junction left unmatched. Germline V gene data show CDR1 as SGHNT and CDR2 as YYREEE (reference sequence). The CDR3 contains 14 residues. The chain's CDR3 is CASSSSGSGRELFF. CDR3 nucleotide sequence: TGTGCCAGCAGCTCTAGCGGGAGTGGCAGGGAGCTGTTTTTT.

The J gene is TRBJ1-2, the V gene TRBV6-5; the D is unclear. The CDR3 contains 16 residues. V dropped 11 bases and J dropped 6 bases, with 28 bases sitting between them. CDR1 and CDR2 (germline): MNHEY, SVGAGI. For the CDR3, the DNA is TGTGCCGCAGGAACCCTCCGTGGTAGGGCGGCCGATGGCTACACCTTC. It codes for CAAGTLRGRAADGYTF.

This clonotype was detected only a few times. The V call is TRBV5-1, the J call TRBJ1-1; D gene unclear. CDR1 SGHRS and CDR2 YFSETQ come from the germline V gene. The CDR3 length is 13 residues. Trimming removed 0 bases at V and 10 bases at J, with 13 bases between. CDR3: CASSLGPAEGAFF. Written as DNA, the CDR3 is TGCGCCAGCAGCTTGGGGCCAGCCGAGGGAGCTTTCTTT.

About this clonotype itself: A much larger clone lies one base from this, so it may be a read error. The chain combines TRBV6-1 with TRBJ1-1, with D uncertain. This CDR3 contains 12 residues. Germline loops: CDR1 MNHNS, CDR2 SASEGT. This CDR3 is CASGRKNTEALF. As DNA, the CDR3 is TGTGCCAGCGGACGGAAGAACACTGAAGCTCTCTTT.

This clonotype was counted only a few times. The gene calls are TRBV7-2 and TRBJ1-3; 10 nucleotides align to TRBD1. CDR1 is SGHTA and CDR2 is FQGNSA in the germline V gene. V shed 4 bases and J 4 bases; nucleotides not matched to a gene: 4. The CDR3 spans 15 residues. CDR3 nucleotides: TGTGCCAGCAGCTGGGGACAGGGGCACGGAAACACCATATATTTT. It specifies CASSWGQGHGNTIYF.

V gene TRBV6-1 combines with J gene TRBJ1-1; perhaps TRBD1 as D (6 bases). The germline V gene has CDR1 MNHNS and CDR2 SASEGT. V was shortened by 10 bases and J by 1 base, with 16 bases between the two germline ends. CDR3 length equals 14 residues. The CDR3 DNA is TGTGCCATCAACTCGGGACACGAGAACACTGAAGCTTTCTTT. It is translated as CAINSGHENTEAFF.

The rearrangement uses TRBV20-1 and TRBJ2-7; D is perhaps TRBD2 (6 bases). Germline V lookup: CDR1 DFQATT, CDR2 SNEGSKA (reference sequence). V gave up 6 bases and J gave up 11 bases, with 20 bases separating them. This CDR3 is built from 12 residues. CDR3 amino acids: CSARTWRDNEYF. The CDR3 DNA is TGCAGTGCCCGTACTTGGCGGGATAATGAGTACTTC.

This clonotype was observed many times. CDR3 nucleotides: TGTGCCAGCAGGTTGACAGGGTGGCGTGGGGAGCTGTTTTTT. Protein product: CASRLTGWRGELFF. The chain links TRBV28 to TRBJ2-2, with 7 bases that match TRBD1. The germline CDR1 and CDR2 sequences are MDHEN and SYDVKM. This CDR3 is built from 14 residues. V shed 6 bases and J 8 bases; nucleotides not matched to a gene: 9.

This clonotype was seen ten or more times. One junction end disagrees with the germline gene, perhaps due to a read error. V is TRBV20-1 and J is TRBJ2-5; no firm D call. The germline gives CDR1 DFQATT, CDR2 SNEGSKA (reference sequence). The CDR3 has 11 amino acids. The CDR3 DNA sequence: TGCAGTGCAGGTCGACAAGAGGCCCAGTACTTC. Amino acid sequence: CSAGRQEAQYF.